Sequencing of this TCR beta chain was carried out in a study of T cells expressing NK-cell markers. The wider study: There were seven HCMV-seropositive donors and one seronegative donor among the eight sequenced. General study points: For five or six donors, the dominant NKG2C+ clonotypes made up about 1.0-7.0% of their CD8+ T cells.

About this clonotype itself: What it recognizes is unknown.

The authors generated TCR beta cDNA through 5'RACE template switching with UMIs. TCRdb re-called the 5' RACE reads; one entry per CDR3 protein, DNA not given. The table for this sample gives more than 250,000 distinct CDR3 sequences. The germline gives CDR1 SQVTM, CDR2 ANQGSEA. The CDR3 has 15 residues. Sequenced input: blood T cells: a sorted CD56 or NKG2C T cell subset, CD4+ or CD8+ T cells, or bulk PBMC T cells (not recorded which). The chain couples TRBV29-1 to TRBJ2-5; lacking DNA, the TRBD2 call made by TCRdb goes unchecked. The sequence came from a man younger than 35 in good health. CDR3: CSVEEIAGAQETQYF.